This T cell receptor (beta chain) derives from a study of beta chain features in type 1 diabetes. The authors took one heparinised blood draw, averaging approximately 120 mL, from each donor. Every isolated RNA sample was fully reverse transcribed, so sequencing captured expressed TCRB transcripts. Method: immunoSEQ multiplex PCR; TCRdb's copy keeps in-frame clones and lacks some. Of fewer than 650,000 clones listed, less than 20% are singletons. Findings and caveats of the study: Across patients, naive, central memory and Treg TCRB repertoires exhibited apparently greater similarity than was observed across healthy donors. PCR might favor shorter templates, but any such skew would affect patients and controls equally. Within each of all four CD4+ subsets, Type 1 diabetes patients had TCRB CDR3s that were moderately but significantly shorter.

Per germline, CDR1 SGDLS and CDR2 YYNGEE. This CDR3 comprises 14 residues. Trimming shortened V by 4 bases and J by 8 bases, and 15 bases separated the two germline ends. As regards this clone: What it recognizes is unknown.

What was sequenced was naive CD4+ T cells from blood. This receptor was obtained from a man younger than 35 in good health. V usage is TRBV9 and J usage is TRBJ1-4, with unresolved D. The CDR3 sequence: CASSPVRSGEKLFF. In nucleotides, the CDR3 is TGTGCCAGCAGCCCCGTAAGGTCCGGGGAAAAACTGTTTTTT.